This TCR beta chain appears in the sequencing data of a study of shared clonotypes between healthy human individuals. Nashville, Tennessee was home to all donors, each a Caucasian adult. Concerning this clone itself: Its target is unknown.

The CDR3 is 16 residues long. Germline V gene sequence: CDR1 MNHNS, CDR2 SASEGT. V lost 4 bases to trimming and J lost 8 bases, with 20 bases between them. Study-wide results and caveats: The small donor group covered limited genetic and exposure diversity.

Each subset's genomic DNA was split evenly across several immunoSEQ plates. When replicate PCRs were run on sorted subsets, they used 200 ng DNA, approximately 27,000 T cell genomes. Produced via immunoSEQ multiplex PCR; TCRdb's table is partial and in-frame only. The sample has some 380,000 clones; around 96% are singletons. V usage is TRBV6-1 and J usage is TRBJ1-4; a weak D match, TRBD1 (6 bases). Sequencing was done on a sample of memory CD8+ T cells sorted from blood. Subset of the sample: CD45RO+ cells pooled with CCR7-negative TemRA cells. This clonotype was obtained from a man aged 25 to 45 in good health. CDR3 sequence reads: CASSVRSWGLREKLFF. In nucleotides, the CDR3 is TGTGCCAGCAGTGTAAGATCGTGGGGGCTCAGGGAAAAACTGTTTTTT.